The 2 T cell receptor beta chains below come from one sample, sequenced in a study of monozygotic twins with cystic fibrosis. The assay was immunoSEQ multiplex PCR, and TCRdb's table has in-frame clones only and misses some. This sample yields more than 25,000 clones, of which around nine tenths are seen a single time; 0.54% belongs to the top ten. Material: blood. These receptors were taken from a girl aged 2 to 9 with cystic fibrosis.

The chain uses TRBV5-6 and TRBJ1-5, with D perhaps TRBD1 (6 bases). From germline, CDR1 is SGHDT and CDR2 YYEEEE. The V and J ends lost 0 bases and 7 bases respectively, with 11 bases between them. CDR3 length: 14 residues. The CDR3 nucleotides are TGTGCCAGCAGCTTGGCCAGGGGAACACAGCCCCAGCATTTT. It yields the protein CASSLARGTQPQHF. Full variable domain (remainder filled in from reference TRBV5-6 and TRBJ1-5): DAGVTQSPTHLIKTRGQQVTLRCSPKSGHDTVSWYQQALGQGPQFIFQYYEEEERQRGNFPDRFSGHQFPNYSSELNVNALLLGDSALYLCASSLARGTQPQHFGDGTRLSIL.

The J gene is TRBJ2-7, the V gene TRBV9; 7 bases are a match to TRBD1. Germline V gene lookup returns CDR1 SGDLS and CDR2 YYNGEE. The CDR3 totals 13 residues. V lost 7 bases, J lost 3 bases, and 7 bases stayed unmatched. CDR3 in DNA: TGTGCCAGCTCAGGGGGTACAGTCTACGAGCAGTACTTC. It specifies CASSGGTVYEQYF.